The clone carrying this TCR beta chain was picked up a small number of times. As originally analysed: Reference gene primer amplification gave estimated nucleated cell counts. Generated by immunoSEQ multiplex PCR, the TCRdb table keeps only in-frame clones and is missing some. The V and J calls and the clone size are those of that table, but D and trimming were determined from the DNA. The sample lists tens of thousands of clones; approximately 81% were seen once. V trimming: 0 bases; J trimming: 6 bases; junction bases outside the gene matches: 6. Germline values: CDR1 MNHEY, CDR2 SVGEGT. The CDR3 spans 15 residues. The data were obtained in a study of blood T cell repertoires in COVID-19. Study-wide background: Acute-phase and convalescent COVID-19 samples originated in the United States, Italy and Spain. PBMCs, B-cell-depleted T cells, or T cells provided the cDNA or gDNA that made up the material.

This TCR was recovered from a woman aged 70-85 years with acute or convalescent COVID-19. Sample: peripheral blood. V is TRBV6-2 or TRBV6-3 and J is TRBJ2-7, with 9 bases lining up with TRBD1. CDR3 in amino acids: CASSYSGTGSREQYF. In DNA form, the CDR3 reads TGTGCCAGCAGTTACTCTGGGACAGGGAGTCGCGAGCAGTACTTC.